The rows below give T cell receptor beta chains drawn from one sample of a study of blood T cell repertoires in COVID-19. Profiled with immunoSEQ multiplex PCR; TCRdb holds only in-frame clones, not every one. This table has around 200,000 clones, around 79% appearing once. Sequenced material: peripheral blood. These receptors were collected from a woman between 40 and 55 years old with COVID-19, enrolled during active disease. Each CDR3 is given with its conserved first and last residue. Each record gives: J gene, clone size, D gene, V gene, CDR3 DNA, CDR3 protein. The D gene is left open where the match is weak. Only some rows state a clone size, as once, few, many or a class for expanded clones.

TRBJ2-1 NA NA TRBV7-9 TGTGCCAGCAGCGCCCCTTCGTTGCGGACCTACAATGAGCAGTTCTTC CASSAPSLRTYNEQFF
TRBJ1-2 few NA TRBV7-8 TGTGCCAGCAGCTCGCACAGGGACGGCTACACCTTC CASSSHRDGYTF
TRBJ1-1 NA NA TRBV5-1 TGCGCCAGCAGCTTGTTATCCGGGACTCTGAACACTGAAGCTTTCTTT CASSLLSGTLNTEAFF
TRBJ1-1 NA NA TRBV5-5 TGTGCCAGCAGCTTGTCCGCGCTGGACACTGAAGCTTTCTTT CASSLSALDTEAFF
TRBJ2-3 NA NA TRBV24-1 TGTGCCACCAGTGATTTGGCCAGGACTGGCACAGATACGCAGTATTTT CATSDLARTGTDTQYF
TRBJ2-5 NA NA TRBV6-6 TGTGCCAGCAGTTATGGGCAGGGGTTTGAGACCCAGTACTTC CASSYGQGFETQYF
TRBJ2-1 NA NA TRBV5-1 TGCGCCAGCTACGGCGGGGGCGTCTCCTACAATGAGCAGTTCTTC CASYGGGVSYNEQFF
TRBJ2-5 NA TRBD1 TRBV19 TGTGCCAGTAGTAAGGGACAGGGGGTGTCGATAGAGACCCAGTACTTC CASSKGQGVSIETQYF
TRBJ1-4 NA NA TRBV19 TGTGCCACAAAAAGGGGAACAGGGAGAGAAGAAAAACTGTTTTTT CATKRGTGREEKLFF
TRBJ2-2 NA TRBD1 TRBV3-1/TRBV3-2 TGTGCCAGCAGCCAAGACGCGGACAGGGTCGTGGACACCGGGGAGCTGTTTTTT CASSQDADRVVDTGELFF
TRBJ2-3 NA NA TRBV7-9 TGTGCCAGCAGCGGCGGACTGTGGGATACGCAGTATTTT CASSGGLWDTQYF
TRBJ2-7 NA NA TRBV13 TGTGCCAGCAGCTTAGGGCGTCCAACCTACGAGCAGTACTTC CASSLGRPTYEQYF
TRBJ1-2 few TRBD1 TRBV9 TGTGCCAGCAGCGTAGGGGGACAGGGCTGGAGCTATGGCTACACCTTC CASSVGGQGWSYGYTF
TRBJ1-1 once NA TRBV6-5 TGTGCCAGCAGTCTCTCACGGACAGTGAACACTGAAGCTTTCTTT CASSLSRTVNTEAFF
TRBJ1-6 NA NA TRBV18 TGTGCCAGCTCACCCACAGACAATTCACCCCTCCACTTT CASSPTDNSPLHF
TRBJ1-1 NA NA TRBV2 TGTGCCAGCAGTGTCCCCGGACACAACACTGAAGCTTTCTTT CASSVPGHNTEAFF
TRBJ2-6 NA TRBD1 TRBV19 TGTGCCAGTAGTATAGACGGACAGGGCCTGGGTTCTGGGGCCAACGTCCTGACTTTC CASSIDGQGLGSGANVLTF
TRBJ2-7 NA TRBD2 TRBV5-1 TGCGCCAGCAGCCTCGGGGCGGGGACTACTTCCTACGAGCAGTACTTC CASSLGAGTTSYEQYF
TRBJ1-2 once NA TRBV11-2 TGTGCCAGCAGCTTATCAGGGTATGGCTACACCTTC CASSLSGYGYTF
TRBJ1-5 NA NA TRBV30 TGTGCCGCATCTCGAGGAGGCCAGCCCCAGCATTTT CAASRGGQPQHF
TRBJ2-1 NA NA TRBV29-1 TGCAGCTCCTCCCCAGCGCCATCCGGAGGGGATGAGCAGTTCTTC CSSSPAPSGGDEQFF
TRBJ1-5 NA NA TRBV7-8 TGTGCCAGCAGCTTAGGCGGGTTCTATAGCAATCAGCCCCAGCATTTT CASSLGGFYSNQPQHF
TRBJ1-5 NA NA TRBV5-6 TGTGCCAGCAGCCTAGAGAGAAATCAGCCCCAGCATTTT CASSLERNQPQHF
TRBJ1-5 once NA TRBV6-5 TGTGCCAGCAGTTACGGACAGTCGGGTCAGCCCCAGCATTTT CASSYGQSGQPQHF
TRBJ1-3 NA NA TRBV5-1 TGCGCCAGCAGCCCCAACACAGGCTCTGGAAACACCATATATTTT CASSPNTGSGNTIYF
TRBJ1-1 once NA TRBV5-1 TGCGCCAGCAGCCCCTCGACAGGATCGAACACTGAAGCTTTCTTT CASSPSTGSNTEAFF
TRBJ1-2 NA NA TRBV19 TGTGCCAGTCGACAGCCTAACTATGGCTACACCTTC CASRQPNYGYTF
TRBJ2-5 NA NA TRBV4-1 TGCGCCAGCAGCCAGGGTCCAGGGGCAGAGACCCAGTACTTC CASSQGPGAETQYF
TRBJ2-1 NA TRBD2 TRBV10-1 TGCGCCAGCAGTGAAGTACGGGGGGTCTACAATGAGCAGTTCTTC CASSEVRGVYNEQFF
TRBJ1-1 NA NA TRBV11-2 TGTGCCAGCAGCTTAGAGAACGTCAGGGTTACTGAAGCTTTCTTT CASSLENVRVTEAFF
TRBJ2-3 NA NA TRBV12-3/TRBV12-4 TGTGCCAGCAGTCTCCTGACTCAAGATACGCAGTATTTT CASSLLTQDTQYF
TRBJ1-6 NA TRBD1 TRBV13 TGTGCCAGCAGCCGCCGGGACAGGGGGGTCAGGGGCTATAATTCACCCCTCCACTTT CASSRRDRGVRGYNSPLHF
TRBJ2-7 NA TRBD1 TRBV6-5 TGTGCCAGCAGTTACTCGGACAGGGGCAACTACGAGCAGTACTTC CASSYSDRGNYEQYF
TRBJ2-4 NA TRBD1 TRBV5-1 TGCGCCAGCAGCTTTAATCCGAACAGGGGGGCCAAAAACATTCAGTACTTC CASSFNPNRGAKNIQYF
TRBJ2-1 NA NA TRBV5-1 TGCGCCAGCAGCGAGACGGGGATCGCTGAGCAGTTCTTC CASSETGIAEQFF
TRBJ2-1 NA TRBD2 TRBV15 TGTGCCACCAGCAGAGATCGACTAGCGGCCAATGAGCAGTTCTTC CATSRDRLAANEQFF
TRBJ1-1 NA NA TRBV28 TGTGCCAGCAGTTTGTACAGGGAAACTGAAGCTTTCTTT CASSLYRETEAFF
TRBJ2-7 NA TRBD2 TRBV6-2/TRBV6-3 TGTGCCAGCAGTCAGAGGGGGACTTGGACTAGCGGTCCCCAGAAGCAGTACTTC CASSQRGTWTSGPQKQYF
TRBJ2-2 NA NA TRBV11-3 TGTGCCAGCAGCTTAGAGCGGGTACAATCAACCGGGGAGCTGTTTTTT CASSLERVQSTGELFF
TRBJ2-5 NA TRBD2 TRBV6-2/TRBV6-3 TGTGCCAGCAGTCTTGCACGGAAGAGTGGGACTAGCGTTCAAGAGACCCAGTACTTC CASSLARKSGTSVQETQYF
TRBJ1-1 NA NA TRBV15 TGTGCCACCAGCAGAGATCATGCGGACACTGAAGCTTTCTTT CATSRDHADTEAFF
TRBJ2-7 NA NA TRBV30 TGTGCCTGGAGAAGACAGGTCGAATCGTACGAGCAGTACTTC CAWRRQVESYEQYF
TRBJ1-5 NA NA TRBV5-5 TGTGCCAGCAGCTTGGCGTGGGGGGGCAATCAGCCCCAGCATTTT CASSLAWGGNQPQHF
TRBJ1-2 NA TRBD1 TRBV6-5 TGTGCCAGCAGTCCCCGGACAGGGAGGCTTGGCTACACCTTC CASSPRTGRLGYTF
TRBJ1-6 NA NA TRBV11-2 TGTGCCAGCAGCTTAGGCGGCGCCAGCTCAAATTCACCCCTCCACTTT CASSLGGASSNSPLHF
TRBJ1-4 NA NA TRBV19 TGTGCCAGTACCCCATCGGGGGATCGAAAACTGTTTTTT CASTPSGDRKLFF
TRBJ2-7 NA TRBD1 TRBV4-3 TGCGCCAGCAGCCAAGGCTCGGACAGGTGGAACGAGCAGTACTTC CASSQGSDRWNEQYF
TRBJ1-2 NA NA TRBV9 TGTGCCAGCAGCTCGGTGGGGGGTAGCTATGGCTACACCTTC CASSSVGGSYGYTF
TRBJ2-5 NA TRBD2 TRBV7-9 TGTGCCAGCAGCTCCCTTCCTGGCGGGAGAGGGGAGACCCAGTACTTC CASSSLPGGRGETQYF
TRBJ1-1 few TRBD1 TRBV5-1 TGCGCCAGCAGCGTACAGGGGGCGGTTAACACTGAAGCTTTCTTT CASSVQGAVNTEAFF
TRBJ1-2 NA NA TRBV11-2 TGTGCCAGCAGCCCTAGACAGGCAGATGGCTACACCTTC CASSPRQADGYTF
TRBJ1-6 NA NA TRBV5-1 TGCGCCAGCAGCGAACGGGGGTCAAATTCACCCCTCCACTTT CASSERGSNSPLHF
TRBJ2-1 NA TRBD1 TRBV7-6 TGTGCCAGCAGAGGATCAGCTGACAGGGGAGCCGGTCCAAACAATGAGCAGTTCTTC CASRGSADRGAGPNNEQFF